These 8 T cell receptor beta chains were all obtained from the same sample, sequenced in a study of cytomegalovirus exposure and HLA in healthy donors. The study ran its PCR with 60 Vbeta and 13 Jbeta primers. TCRdb keeps only in-frame clones here, not all; method: immunoSEQ multiplex PCR. The repertoire holds around 170,000 clones, with roughly 80% as singletons. Sequencing input: PBMCs. The receptors here all came from a man aged 45-65 years in good health and CMV-seronegative.

The chain links TRBV9 to TRBJ1-1; D not certain. V lost 4 bases, J lost 1 base, and 23 bases lay in between. Germline lookup yields CDR1 SGDLS and CDR2 YYNGEE. The CDR3 loop spans 18 amino acids. The DNA of the CDR3 is TGTGCCAGCAGCCCCCGGGGAGGCCCGACGTTGGGGAACACTGAAGCTTTCTTT. Amino acids: CASSPRGGPTLGNTEAFF.

The chain is built from TRBV7-7 and TRBJ1-1; D remains unclear. The CDR3 runs 13 residues. Germline CDR1 reads SSHAT; CDR2 reads FNYEAQ (reference sequence). Deletions cut 5 bases from V and 0 bases from J, with 7 bases between. DNA of the CDR3: TGTGCCAGCAGCCAACAACTGAACACTGAAGCTTTCTTT. It encodes CASSQQLNTEAFF. The full variable domain, its missing parts supplied by reference TRBV7-7 and TRBJ1-1, is GAGVSQSPRYKVTKRGQDVTLRCDPISSHATLYWYQQALGQGPEFLTYFNYEAQPDKSGLPSDRFSAERPEGSISTLTIQRTEQRDSAMYRCASSQQLNTEAFFGQGTRLTVV.

This clone was detected only a few times. Other DNA sequences within the sample encode an identical CDR3. The chain uses TRBV20-1 and TRBJ2-1; D is possibly TRBD2 (5 bases). The CDR3 is made up of 11 amino acids. The ends were cut back, 6 bases at V and 9 bases at J, with 12 bases in the middle. The germline V gene has CDR1 DFQATT and CDR2 SNEGSKA (reference sequence). The CDR3 coding sequence is TGCAGTGCCCCAGACGGGATTGAGCAGTTCTTC. It yields the protein CSAPDGIEQFF.

This chain connects TRBV27 to TRBJ2-7; D remains ambiguous. The CDR3 runs 16 residues. CDR1 and CDR2 (germline): MNHEY, SMNVEV (reference sequence). V dropped 2 bases and J dropped 2 bases, with 16 bases sitting between them. CDR3: CASSLSPAPGPYEQYF. In nucleotides, the CDR3 is TGTGCCAGCAGTTTAAGCCCCGCACCTGGGCCCTACGAGCAGTACTTC.

Comment on this clone: This CDR3 is also generated by other DNA sequences in the sample. The V gene is TRBV7-6, the J gene TRBJ1-3; 9 bases map to TRBD1. This CDR3 contains 14 residues. V lost 5 bases, J lost 4 bases, and 3 bases stayed unmatched. CDR1 is SGHVS, CDR2 FNYEAQ, per germline. CDR3 sequence reads: CASSLTGGGNTIYF. CDR3 sequence (DNA): TGTGCCAGCAGCCTCACAGGGGGCGGAAACACCATATATTTT.

The V and J genes are TRBV4-3 and TRBJ2-7, with 7 bases identical to TRBD2. V was pared by 0 bases and J by 3 bases, with 8 bases of the junction left unmatched. CDR1 is LGHNA and CDR2 is YSLEER in the germline V gene. The CDR3 is 16 residues long. The CDR3 coding sequence is TGCGCCAGCAGCCAAGAACTGGCTAGCGGTGGCTACGAGCAGTACTTC. This translates into CASSQELASGGYEQYF.

The J gene is TRBJ2-7, the V gene TRBV6-5; TRBD1 aligns across 8 bases. This CDR3 has 14 residues. The ends lost 3 bases at V and 6 bases at J; junction bases unmatched: 7. Germline CDR1 is MNHEY and CDR2 is SVGAGI. Written as DNA, the CDR3 is TGTGCCAGCAGTTATCAAACAGACAGGGGCGAGCAGTACTTC. It is translated as CASSYQTDRGEQYF.

This clone showed up just a few times. V is TRBV7-2 and J is TRBJ2-1, with unresolved D. The length of the CDR3 is 13 residues. Between the trimmed V and J ends, which lost 3 bases and 4 bases, there was a span of 7 bases. In germline, CDR1 is SGHTA, CDR2 FQGNSA. The CDR3 region has the DNA TGTGCCAGCAGCTTGACAAGTTACAATGAGCAGTTCTTC. It yields the protein CASSLTSYNEQFF. Looking up the rest from reference TRBV7-2 and TRBJ2-1 gives the full variable domain: GAGVSQSPSNKVTEKGKDVELRCDPISGHTALYWYRQSLGQGLEFLIYFQGNSAPDKSGLPSDRFSAERTGGSVSTLTIQRTQQEDSAVYLCASSLTSYNEQFFGPGTRLTVL.